This T cell receptor (beta chain) was recovered during a study of cytomegalovirus exposure and HLA in healthy donors. Study-wide background: Most donors, 70% to 85% of more than 300 genotyped, fell in the Caucasian-associated ancestry cluster.

PCR involved 60 Vbeta and 13 Jbeta primers. Sequencing was performed with immunoSEQ multiplex PCR; in TCRdb, only in-frame clones are kept and a portion is missing. The table records over 130,000 clones, roughly three fifths of them present only once. The study's findings and limits: The study found most TCR sequences rare, yet found some public TCRs in many donors.

Germline lookup yields CDR1 DFQATT and CDR2 SNEGSKA (reference sequence). The CDR3 is 11 residues long. The V end was cut by 0 bases, the J end by 3 bases, with 3 bases between. To note about this clone: Its antigen is not known.

Source material: PBMCs. This chain uses TRBV20-1 with TRBJ2-7; D uncertain. This TCR was recovered from a woman in her sixties or seventies in good health and CMV-seronegative. For the CDR3, the DNA is TGCAGTGCTAGAGACATCTACGAGCAGTACTTC. Translated, it gives CSARDIYEQYF.